Listed below are T cell receptor beta chains from one sample, sequenced in a study of T cells in Graves' hyperthyroidism and ophthalmopathy. Via MiXCR, TCRdb re-called the multiplex PCR reads, giving one row per CDR3 protein. This repertoire shows hundreds of thousands of distinct CDR3 sequences, under 45% found once; its top ten account for around 30%. The sequenced sample consisted of blood. All receptors derive from a woman in her forties with Graves' hyperthyroidism. CDR3s include the opening cysteine and the closing phenylalanine or tryptophan. A D gene is named only where the DNA matches it firmly. Rows give clone size only sometimes, using once, few, many, or a class for an expanded clone.

clone_size	v_call	cdr3_length	d_call	j_call	cdr3_nt	cdr3_aa
NA	TRBV12-3/TRBV12-4	15	NA	TRBJ1-2	TGTGCCAGCAGCCTCCGGACGGATGCTCACGCAGGCTACACCTTC	CASSLRTDAHAGYTF
few	TRBV3-1	14	NA	TRBJ1-1	TGTGCCAGCAGCCAAGATCACCGACCGATTGAAGCTTTCTTT	CASSQDHRPIEAFF
NA	TRBV7-9	15	NA	TRBJ1-5	TGTGCCAGCAGCCAGACTTCGGTCGGGAGTCAGCCCCAGCATTTT	CASSQTSVGSQPQHF
many	TRBV2	13	TRBD2	TRBJ2-5	TGTGCCAGCAGTGAGGGACTAGCGAGTTACCAGTACTTC	CASSEGLASYQYF
NA	TRBV11-3	14	NA	TRBJ1-2	TGTGCCAGCAGCTTGTACTCTGGAAACTATGGCTACACCTTC	CASSLYSGNYGYTF
many	TRBV29-1	13	TRBD1	TRBJ1-1	TGCAGCGTCACCCAGGGGGCAAACACTGAAGCTTTCTTT	CSVTQGANTEAFF
many	TRBV25-1	15	NA	TRBJ2-7	TGTGCCAGCAGTGAACGGACGGGGGCCTCCTACGAGCAGTACTTC	CASSERTGASYEQYF
NA	TRBV29-1	12	NA	TRBJ1-1	TGCAGCGTCCTCCCCCCCGGGACGGGAGCTTTCTTT	CSVLPPGTGAFF
NA	TRBV6-5	14	NA	TRBJ2-7	TGTGCCAGCAGGGGGCAGTACTTGGGCTACGAGCAGTACTTC	CASRGQYLGYEQYF
many	TRBV3-1	14	TRBD1	TRBJ1-6	TGTGCCAGCAGCTGGGGGACAGGAGATTCACCCCTCCACTTT	CASSWGTGDSPLHF
many	TRBV13	17	NA	TRBJ1-6	TGTGCCAGCAGCTTTCATAGTGGGTTGAGCTATAATTCACCCCTCCACTTT	CASSFHSGLSYNSPLHF
few	TRBV25-1	18	NA	TRBJ1-5	TGTGCCAGCAGTTTCCGCGACAGGCAGGTTATTGGCAATCAGCCCCAGCATTTT	CASSFRDRQVIGNQPQHF
NA	TRBV29-1	14	NA	TRBJ1-2	TGCAGCGTTGATACAGGGAGGGGCTACGGTGGCTACACCTTC	CSVDTGRGYGGYTF
few	TRBV19	19	NA	TRBJ1-5	TGTGCCAGTAGTCCGATAGATCTTAAGAGAAGTTATAGCAATCAGCCCCAGCATTTT	CASSPIDLKRSYSNQPQHF
NA	TRBV12-3/TRBV12-4	17	NA	TRBJ1-3	TGTGCCAGCGGTTTAGCGCTGGCGGGGGACGCAGGAAACACCATATATTTT	CASGLALAGDAGNTIYF
NA	TRBV19	16	NA	TRBJ1-3	TGTGCCAGTAGTCCCTACCAGACAGGATCTGGAAACACCATATATTTT	CASSPYQTGSGNTIYF
few	TRBV12-3/TRBV12-4	14	NA	TRBJ1-3	TGTGCCAGCATTGGACGGCCCTCTGGAAACACCATATATTTT	CASIGRPSGNTIYF
many	TRBV20-1	12	NA	TRBJ1-4	TGCAGTGCAACGGCCAATAATGAAAAACTGTTTTTT	CSATANNEKLFF
NA	TRBV2	14	NA	TRBJ2-3	TGTGCCAGCAGTTCTGGTTCAGGACCAGATACGCAGTATTTT	CASSSGSGPDTQYF
NA	TRBV5-1	17	NA	TRBJ2-7	TGCGCCAGCAGCTTGGGTTGGGGTGAGACTCAGACCTACGAGCAGTACTTC	CASSLGWGETQTYEQYF
many	TRBV6-1	13	TRBD1	TRBJ1-2	TGTGCCAGCAGTACCGGGACAGCTGATGGCTACACCTTC	CASSTGTADGYTF
many	TRBV11-2	15	NA	TRBJ2-7	TGTGCCAGCAGCTCCCTTTCCGCGTACTCCTACGAGCAGTACTTC	CASSSLSAYSYEQYF
few	TRBV6-1	16	NA	TRBJ1-2	TGTGCCAGCAGTGGGGTAGTTTTTCTCTCAGACTATGGCTACACCTTC	CASSGVVFLSDYGYTF
few	TRBV19	15	NA	TRBJ2-5	TGTGCCAGTAGTATCCTGGCAGGGACCCAAGAGACCCAGTACTTC	CASSILAGTQETQYF
many	TRBV20-1	14	NA	TRBJ1-5	TGCAGTGCTAGCTTCGACGTAAGGAATCAGCCCCAGCATTTT	CSASFDVRNQPQHF
NA	TRBV9	15	TRBD2	TRBJ2-7	TGTGCCAGCAGCATTAGCGGGGGGGGAAGCTACGAGCAGTACTTC	CASSISGGGSYEQYF
many	TRBV7-6	16	NA	TRBJ1-3	TGTGCCAGCAGCCGGACTGGTCTAAACTCTGGAAACACCATATATTTT	CASSRTGLNSGNTIYF
few	TRBV13	15	NA	TRBJ1-1	TGTGCCAGCAGCCCGTGGACGGGGGAGAACACTGAAGCTTTCTTT	CASSPWTGENTEAFF
many	TRBV25-1	13	NA	TRBJ1-6	TGTGCCAGCAGCCAAACGCCGAATTCACCCCTCCACTTT	CASSQTPNSPLHF
many	TRBV12-3/TRBV12-4	14	TRBD1	TRBJ1-1	TGTGCCAGCAGGACAGACAGGGCGAACACTGAAGCTTTCTTT	CASRTDRANTEAFF
NA	TRBV7-8	17	TRBD1	TRBJ1-5	TGTGCCAGCAGCCCGTTAAGGACACAGGGGGGCCGCCAGCCCCAGCATTTT	CASSPLRTQGGRQPQHF
NA	TRBV15	15	TRBD1	TRBJ2-3	TGTGCCACCAGCAGAGATCAACAGGGGACAGATACGCAGTATTTT	CATSRDQQGTDTQYF
NA	TRBV7-6	14	NA	TRBJ1-1	TGTGCCAGCAGCTCAGGAGTGTCTTCGGCCGGAGCTTTCTTT	CASSSGVSSAGAFF
NA	TRBV10-3	16	NA	TRBJ1-1	TGTGCCATCAGTGAGTCTGACTCAGGAGAGGCCACTGAAGCTTTCTTT	CAISESDSGEATEAFF
NA	TRBV18	16	NA	TRBJ1-5	TGTGCCAGCTCACCACGCGGGGGGGGGCACGATCAGCCCCAGCATTTT	CASSPRGGGHDQPQHF
NA	TRBV20-1	15	TRBD1	TRBJ1-4	TGCAGTGCTACCGGACAGGGGGCTTGGGGTGAAAAACTGTTTTTT	CSATGQGAWGEKLFF
NA	TRBV12-3/TRBV12-4	14	NA	TRBJ1-2	TGTGCCAGCAGTTTAATGCTTTCTAACTATGGCTACACCTTC	CASSLMLSNYGYTF
few	TRBV5-6	13	TRBD1	TRBJ2-5	TGTGCCAGCAGCGAGGGGGCGGAAGAGACCCAGTACTTC	CASSEGAEETQYF
NA	TRBV7-2	18	TRBD1	TRBJ2-6	TGTGCCAGCAGCAAATCCGGGACAGGCCGCTCTGGGGCCAACGTCCTGACTTTC	CASSKSGTGRSGANVLTF
NA	TRBV3-1	18	NA	TRBJ2-7	TGTGCCAGCAGCCAAGATCCCAAAAATAGCCACAGCTCCTACGAGCAGTACTTC	CASSQDPKNSHSSYEQYF
NA	TRBV14	19	TRBD2	TRBJ2-7	TGTGCCAGCAGCCAAGATTGGTACGGGGAGGGGTTGGCGCGCTACGAGCAGTACTTC	CASSQDWYGEGLARYEQYF
NA	TRBV2	16	NA	TRBJ1-6	TGTGCCAGCAGTGTTAACCCAAGCTCCTATAATTCACCCCTCCACTTT	CASSVNPSSYNSPLHF